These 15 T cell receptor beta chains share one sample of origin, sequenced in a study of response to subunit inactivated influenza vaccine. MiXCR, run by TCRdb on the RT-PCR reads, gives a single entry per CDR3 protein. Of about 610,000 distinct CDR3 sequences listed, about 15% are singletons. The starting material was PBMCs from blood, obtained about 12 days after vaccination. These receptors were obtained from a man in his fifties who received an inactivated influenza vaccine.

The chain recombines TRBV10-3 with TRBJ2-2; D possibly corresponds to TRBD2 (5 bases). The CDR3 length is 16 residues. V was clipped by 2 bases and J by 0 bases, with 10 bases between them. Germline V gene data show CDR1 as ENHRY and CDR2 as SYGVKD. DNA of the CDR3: TGTGCCATCAGTGAGGAGGGCCCTACGAACACCGGGGAGCTGTTTTTT. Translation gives CAISEEGPTNTGELFF.

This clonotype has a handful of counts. CDR3 protein: CASSVGGGTRETQYF. CDR3 nucleotide sequence: TGTGCCAGCAGCGTAGGTGGGGGCACTCGAGAGACCCAGTACTTC. The chain uses TRBV9 and TRBJ2-5; a weak D match, TRBD1 (6 bases). V lost 0 bases, J lost 4 bases, and 13 bases lay in between. The CDR3 length is 15 residues. Germline CDR1 SGDLS, CDR2 YYNGEE.

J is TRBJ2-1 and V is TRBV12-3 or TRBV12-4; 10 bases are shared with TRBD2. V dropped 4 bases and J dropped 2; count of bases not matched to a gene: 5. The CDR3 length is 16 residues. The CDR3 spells CASSSFSGRAYNEQFF. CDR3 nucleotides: TGTGCCAGCAGTTCTTTCAGCGGGAGGGCCTACAATGAGCAGTTCTTC.

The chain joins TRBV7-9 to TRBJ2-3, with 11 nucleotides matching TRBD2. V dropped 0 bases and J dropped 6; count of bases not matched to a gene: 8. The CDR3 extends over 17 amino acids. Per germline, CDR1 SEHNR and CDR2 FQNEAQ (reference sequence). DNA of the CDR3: TGTGCCAGCAGCTTAGCGGTAGCGGGGGGGCCGGCGGATACGCAGTATTTT. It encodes CASSLAVAGGPADTQYF.

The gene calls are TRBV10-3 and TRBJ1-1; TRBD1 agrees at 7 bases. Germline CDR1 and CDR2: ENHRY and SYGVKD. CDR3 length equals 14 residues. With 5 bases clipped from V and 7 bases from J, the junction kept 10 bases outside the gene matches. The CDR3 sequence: CAISKTGPLYEAFF. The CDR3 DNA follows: TGTGCCATCAGTAAGACAGGGCCCCTGTATGAAGCTTTCTTT.

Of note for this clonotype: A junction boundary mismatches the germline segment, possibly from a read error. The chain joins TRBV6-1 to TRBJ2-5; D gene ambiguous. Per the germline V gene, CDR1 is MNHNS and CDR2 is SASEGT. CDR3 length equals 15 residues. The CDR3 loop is CASSQQFSLQETQYF. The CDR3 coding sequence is TGCGCCAGCAGCCAACAGTTCTCCCTCCAAGAGACCCAGTACTTC.

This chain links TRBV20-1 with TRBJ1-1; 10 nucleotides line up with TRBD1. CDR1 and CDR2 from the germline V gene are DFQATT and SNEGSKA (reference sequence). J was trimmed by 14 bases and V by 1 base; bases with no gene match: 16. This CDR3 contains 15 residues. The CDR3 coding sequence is TGCAGTGCTAGAGTTCCGGGACAGGGGTCGCCAATGGGCTTCTTT. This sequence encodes CSARVPGQGSPMGFF.

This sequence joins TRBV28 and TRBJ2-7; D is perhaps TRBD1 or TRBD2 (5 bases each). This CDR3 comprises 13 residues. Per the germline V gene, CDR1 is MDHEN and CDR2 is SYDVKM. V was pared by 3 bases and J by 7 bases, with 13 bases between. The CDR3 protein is CASSFISEGEQYF. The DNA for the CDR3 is TGTGCCAGCAGTTTTATTAGCGAGGGGGAGCAGTACTTC.

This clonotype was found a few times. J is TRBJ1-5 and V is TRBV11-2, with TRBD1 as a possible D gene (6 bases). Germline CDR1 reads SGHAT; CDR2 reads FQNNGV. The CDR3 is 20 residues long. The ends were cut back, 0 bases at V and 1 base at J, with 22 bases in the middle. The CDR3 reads CASSLDGAGAKFLSNQPQHF. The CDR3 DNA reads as TGTGCCAGCAGCTTAGACGGTGCGGGGGCGAAATTTTTGAGCAATCAGCCCCAGCATTTT. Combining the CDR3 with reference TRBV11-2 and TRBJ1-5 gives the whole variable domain EAGVAQSPRYKIIEKRQSVAFWCNPISGHATLYWYQQILGQGPKLLIQFQNNGVVDDSQLPKDRFSAERLKGVDSTLKIQPAKLEDSAVYLCASSLDGAGAKFLSNQPQHFGDGTRLSIL.

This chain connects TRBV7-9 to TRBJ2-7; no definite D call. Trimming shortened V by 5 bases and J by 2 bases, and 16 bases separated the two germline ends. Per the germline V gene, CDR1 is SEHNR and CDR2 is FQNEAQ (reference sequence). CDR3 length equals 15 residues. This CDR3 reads CASSHSRLVPYEQYF. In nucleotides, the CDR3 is TGTGCCAGCAGCCATTCGAGGCTAGTCCCCTACGAGCAGTACTTC.

Here the CDR3 reads CASSLNRAGYGYTF. The CDR3 nucleotides are TGTGCCAGCAGTTTAAATCGCGCGGGCTATGGCTACACCTTC. The chain uses TRBV27 and TRBJ1-2, with D uncertain. Germline values: CDR1 MNHEY, CDR2 SMNVEV (reference sequence). Trimming pared 2 bases from V and 4 bases from J, leaving 11 bases between. The CDR3 is 14 residues long.

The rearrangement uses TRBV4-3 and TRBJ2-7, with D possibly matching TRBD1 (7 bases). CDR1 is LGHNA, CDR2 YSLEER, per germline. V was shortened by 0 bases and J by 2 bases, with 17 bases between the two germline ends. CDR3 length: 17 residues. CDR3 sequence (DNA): TGCGCCAGCAGCCAAGATAGCACGGCAGGGGGGCCCTACGAGCAGTACTTC. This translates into CASSQDSTAGGPYEQYF.

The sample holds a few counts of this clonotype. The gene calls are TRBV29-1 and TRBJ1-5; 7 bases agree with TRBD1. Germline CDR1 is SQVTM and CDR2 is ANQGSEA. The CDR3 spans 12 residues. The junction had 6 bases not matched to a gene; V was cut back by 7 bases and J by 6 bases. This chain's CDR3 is CSGGQVFQPQHF. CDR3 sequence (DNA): TGCAGCGGAGGACAGGTATTTCAGCCCCAGCATTTT.

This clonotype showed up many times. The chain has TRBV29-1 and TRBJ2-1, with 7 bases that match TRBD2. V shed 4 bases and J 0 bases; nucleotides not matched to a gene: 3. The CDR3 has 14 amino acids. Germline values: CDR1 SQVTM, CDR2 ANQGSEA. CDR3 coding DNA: TGCAGCGTTGCGGCTAGCGGCTCCTACAATGAGCAGTTCTTC. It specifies CSVAASGSYNEQFF.

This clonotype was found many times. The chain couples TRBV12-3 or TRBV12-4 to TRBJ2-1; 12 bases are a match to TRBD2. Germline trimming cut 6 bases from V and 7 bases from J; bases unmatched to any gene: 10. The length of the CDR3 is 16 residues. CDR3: CASRDHLAGGPNEQFF. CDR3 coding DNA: TGTGCCAGCAGGGACCATCTAGCGGGGGGGCCGAATGAGCAGTTCTTC.